Listed below are T cell receptor beta chains from one sample, sequenced in a study of circulating and synovial CD4+ cells in juvenile arthritis. The table came from immunoSEQ multiplex PCR; TCRdb's copy has only in-frame clones and leaves some out. The table lists some 35,000 clones, nearly 97% of them singletons. Sequencing was carried out using CD4+ T cells from blood. These receptors were collected from a human donor with juvenile idiopathic arthritis. Both conserved end residues are part of each CDR3. A D gene is named only where the DNA matches it firmly. Size is omitted from some rows. Given values are once, few, many or a class for expanded clones.

J: TRBJ2-7; size: once; D: .; V: TRBV2; CDR3: CASEASATYEQYF; DNA: TGTGCCAGCGAGGCTAGCGCTACCTACGAGCAGTACTTC
J: TRBJ2-2; size: once; D: .; V: TRBV9; CDR3: CASSPYPTGELFF; DNA: TGTGCCAGCAGCCCCTACCCGACCGGGGAGCTGTTTTTT
J: TRBJ2-3; size: .; D: .; V: TRBV6-5; CDR3: CASSYGSGSYPDTQYF; DNA: TGTGCCAGCAGTTACGGGTCAGGGTCGTACCCAGATACGCAGTATTTT
J: TRBJ2-1; size: .; D: TRBD1; V: TRBV10-2; CDR3: CASRSWTGEVGNEQFF; DNA: TGCGCCAGCAGGAGTTGGACAGGGGAAGTGGGCAATGAGCAGTTCTTC
J: TRBJ2-1; size: .; D: .; V: TRBV5-1; CDR3: CASSLDLLSYNEQFF; DNA: TGCGCCAGCAGCTTAGACTTACTCTCCTACAATGAGCAGTTCTTC
J: TRBJ1-2; size: few; D: TRBD1; V: TRBV4-1; CDR3: CASSQIADRAGYTF; DNA: TGCGCCAGCAGCCAAATAGCGGACAGGGCAGGCTACACCTTC
J: TRBJ2-3; size: .; D: .; V: TRBV19; CDR3: CASSIDLDSGNTDTQYF; DNA: TGTGCCAGTAGTATAGATCTAGATAGCGGAAACACAGATACGCAGTATTTT
J: TRBJ2-4; size: .; D: .; V: TRBV7-2; CDR3: CASSYRGQNIQYF; DNA: TGTGCCAGCAGCTACCGGGGTCAAAACATTCAGTACTTC
J: TRBJ2-1; size: .; D: TRBD1; V: TRBV10-3; CDR3: CAISGGQATYEQFF; DNA: TGTGCCATCAGTGGGGGACAGGCGACCTATGAGCAGTTCTTC
J: TRBJ1-1; size: .; D: TRBD1; V: TRBV5-5; CDR3: CASSWASQGAEAFF; DNA: TGTGCCAGCAGCTGGGCGTCCCAGGGGGCTGAAGCTTTCTTT
J: TRBJ1-6; size: .; D: .; V: TRBV9; CDR3: CASSVATGGGKNSPLHF; DNA: TGTGCCAGCAGCGTAGCTACCGGCGGAGGGAAAAATTCACCCCTCCACTTT
J: TRBJ2-3; size: .; D: .; V: TRBV27; CDR3: CASSSSGSTDTQYF; DNA: TGTGCCAGCAGCTCGAGCGGGAGCACAGATACGCAGTATTTT
J: TRBJ2-2; size: .; D: .; V: TRBV11-2; CDR3: CASSLEAGWSGELFF; DNA: TGTGCCAGCAGCTTAGAGGCAGGATGGTCCGGGGAGCTGTTTTTT
J: TRBJ2-1; size: .; D: TRBD2; V: TRBV7-3; CDR3: CASSPLAGPYNEQFF; DNA: TGTGCCAGCAGCCCTCTAGCGGGACCCTACAATGAGCAGTTCTTC